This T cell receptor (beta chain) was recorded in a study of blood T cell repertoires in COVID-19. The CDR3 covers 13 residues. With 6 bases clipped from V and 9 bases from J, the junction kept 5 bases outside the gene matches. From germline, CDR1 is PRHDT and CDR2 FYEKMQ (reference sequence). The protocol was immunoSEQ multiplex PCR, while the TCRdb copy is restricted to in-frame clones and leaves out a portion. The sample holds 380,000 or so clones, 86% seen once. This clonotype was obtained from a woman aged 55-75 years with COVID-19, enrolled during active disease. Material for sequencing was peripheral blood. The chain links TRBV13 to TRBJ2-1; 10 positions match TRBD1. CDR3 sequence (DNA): TGTGCCAGCAGTGCCCGGACAGGGGGTGAGCAGTTCTTC. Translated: CASSARTGGEQFF. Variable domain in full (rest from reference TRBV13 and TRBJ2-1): AAGVIQSPRHLIKEKRETATLKCYPIPRHDTVYWYQQGPGQDPQFLISFYEKMQSDKGSIPDRFSAQQFSDYHSELNMSSLELGDSALYFCASSARTGGEQFFGPGTRLTVL.